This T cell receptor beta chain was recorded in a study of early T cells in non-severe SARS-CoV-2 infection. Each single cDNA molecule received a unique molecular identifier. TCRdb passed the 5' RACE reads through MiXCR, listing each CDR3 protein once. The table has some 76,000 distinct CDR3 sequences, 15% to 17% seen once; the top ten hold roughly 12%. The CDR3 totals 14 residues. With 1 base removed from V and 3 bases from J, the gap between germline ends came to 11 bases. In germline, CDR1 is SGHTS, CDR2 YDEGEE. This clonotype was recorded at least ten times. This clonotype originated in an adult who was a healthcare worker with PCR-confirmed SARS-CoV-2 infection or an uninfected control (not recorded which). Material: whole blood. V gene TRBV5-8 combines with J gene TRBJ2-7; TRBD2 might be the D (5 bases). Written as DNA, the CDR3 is TGTGCCAGCAGCTTGCCCGGGATTCACTACGAGCAGTACTTC. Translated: CASSLPGIHYEQYF.